The rows below give T cell receptor beta chains drawn from one sample of a study of human T cells and chemical hapten exposure. TCRdb re-derived calls from the RACE reads in MiXCR, one entry per CDR3 protein. The data hold about 56,000 distinct CDR3 sequences, with over 7.5% observed a single time. Specimen: whole blood, collected in connection with sensitization to the hapten diphenylcyclopropenone (DPC). The receptors shown here come from a woman in her forties with alopecia areata. Some clones in this sample may be carry-over from other donors' samples. CDR3s include the opening cysteine and the closing phenylalanine or tryptophan. Each record gives: D gene, clone size, V gene, J gene, CDR3 DNA, CDR3 protein. A D gene is named only where the DNA matches it firmly. Clone size appears in some rows only: once, few, many, or a class for an expanded clone.

D: TRBD1; size: many; V: TRBV4-1; J: TRBJ1-5; DNA: TGCGCCAGCAGCCACGGGACAGGAGATTATCAGCCCCAGCATTTT; CDR3: CASSHGTGDYQPQHF
D: TRBD2; size: many; V: TRBV7-2; J: TRBJ2-2; DNA: TGTGCCAGCAGCTTAAGGGCTAGCGGGGACATTAGAGGCACCGGGGAGCTGTTTTTT; CDR3: CASSLRASGDIRGTGELFF
D: -; size: many; V: TRBV4-2; J: TRBJ2-3; DNA: TGTGCCAGCAGCCAAGATCTGCTGTATACGCAGTATTTT; CDR3: CASSQDLLYTQYF
D: -; size: many; V: TRBV7-9; J: TRBJ2-3; DNA: TGTGCCAGCAGCTTAGGGACCCCCGGGGATACGCAGTATTTT; CDR3: CASSLGTPGDTQYF
D: -; size: few; V: TRBV6-2/TRBV6-3; J: TRBJ1-1; DNA: TGTGCCAGCAGAGAGGACAGCTTTGAAGCTTTCTTT; CDR3: CASREDSFEAFF
D: -; size: -; V: TRBV18; J: TRBJ1-1; DNA: TGTGCCAGCTCACCGGATAACACTGAAGCTTTCTTT; CDR3: CASSPDNTEAFF
D: -; size: few; V: TRBV5-8; J: TRBJ1-2; DNA: TGTGCCAGCAGCTTTGGTGAATTCGCCGGCTACACCTTC; CDR3: CASSFGEFAGYTF
D: TRBD2; size: few; V: TRBV7-2; J: TRBJ2-5; DNA: TGTGCCAGCAGCTTAGGCCTTCTAGCGGGGCCCCAGGAGACCCAGTACTTC; CDR3: CASSLGLLAGPQETQYF
D: -; size: few; V: TRBV20-1; J: TRBJ2-5; DNA: TGCAGTGCTAGAGGCCTTCTACCGGGGACTTACCAAGAGACCCAGTACTTC; CDR3: CSARGLLPGTYQETQYF
D: -; size: -; V: TRBV13; J: TRBJ2-7; DNA: TGTGCCAGCAGCTTCACCCAATTCTCCGGGACGCCCTACGAGCAGTACTTC; CDR3: CASSFTQFSGTPYEQYF
D: TRBD1; size: many; V: TRBV29-1; J: TRBJ1-1; DNA: TGCAGCGGACGACAGGGTTTGGCTGAAGCTTTCTTT; CDR3: CSGRQGLAEAFF
D: -; size: many; V: TRBV4-2; J: TRBJ2-5; DNA: TGTGCCAGCAGCCAAGAGGGGCGGGTAGCTGCCCAGTACTTC; CDR3: CASSQEGRVAAQYF
D: TRBD1; size: -; V: TRBV19; J: TRBJ1-5; DNA: TGTGCCAGTAACACCGGGACAGGGTGGGATCAGCCCCAGCATTTT; CDR3: CASNTGTGWDQPQHF
D: -; size: many; V: TRBV6-2/TRBV6-3; J: TRBJ2-2; DNA: TGTGCCAGCAGGGGGACCCCGAACACCGGGGAGCTGTTTTTT; CDR3: CASRGTPNTGELFF
D: TRBD2; size: few; V: TRBV11-2; J: TRBJ2-5; DNA: TGTGCCAGCAGCTCACTAGCGGACTTACAAGAGACCCAGTACTTC; CDR3: CASSSLADLQETQYF
D: TRBD1; size: many; V: TRBV7-9; J: TRBJ1-2; DNA: TGTGCCAGCAGCCCACTAGGACAGGGCCACAACTATGGCTACACCTTC; CDR3: CASSPLGQGHNYGYTF
D: -; size: many; V: TRBV18; J: TRBJ2-3; DNA: TGTGCCAGCTCACCATACACAGATACGCAGTATTTT; CDR3: CASSPYTDTQYF
D: TRBD1; size: -; V: TRBV20-1; J: TRBJ1-2; DNA: TGCAGTGCTAGACCCCGGACAGGGGAGGCGAATGGCTACACCTTC; CDR3: CSARPRTGEANGYTF
D: TRBD2; size: many; V: TRBV7-9; J: TRBJ2-3; DNA: TGTGCCAGCGCGGGGCTAGCGGGGCTCACAGATACGCAGTATTTT; CDR3: CASAGLAGLTDTQYF
D: -; size: -; V: TRBV25-1; J: TRBJ2-4; DNA: TGTGCCAGCAGTGAATATATCGGTTCTACTCAGTACTTC; CDR3: CASSEYIGSTQYF
D: -; size: -; V: TRBV12-3/TRBV12-4; J: TRBJ2-3; DNA: TGTGCCAGCAGTTCCCCACCGGGGGGCACAGATACGCAGTATTTT; CDR3: CASSSPPGGTDTQYF
D: -; size: many; V: TRBV11-1; J: TRBJ2-5; DNA: TGTGCCAGCAGCCCAGAGCCTTCCCGGGAGACCCAGTACTTC; CDR3: CASSPEPSRETQYF
D: TRBD2; size: few; V: TRBV20-1; J: TRBJ2-3; DNA: TGCAGTGCCCCGACCAGCGGGGGAAAAGATACGCAGTATTTT; CDR3: CSAPTSGGKDTQYF
D: -; size: many; V: TRBV18; J: TRBJ1-4; DNA: TGTGCCAGCTCAGCTGAAGTCGGGTCATATGAAAAACTGTTTTTT; CDR3: CASSAEVGSYEKLFF
D: -; size: few; V: TRBV2; J: TRBJ2-7; DNA: TGTGCCAGCAGTGGTACACTAACCTCTTCCTACGAGCAGTACTTC; CDR3: CASSGTLTSSYEQYF
D: TRBD1; size: -; V: TRBV20-1; J: TRBJ1-2; DNA: TGCAGTGCTACCGACAGGGGAAATGGCTACACCTTC; CDR3: CSATDRGNGYTF
D: TRBD1; size: many; V: TRBV29-1; J: TRBJ2-5; DNA: TGCAGCGCCGCCGACAGGGTCCAAGAGACCCAGTACTTC; CDR3: CSAADRVQETQYF
D: -; size: many; V: TRBV29-1; J: TRBJ1-1; DNA: TGCAGCGTTGAAGGGTCGAACACTGAAGCTTTCTTT; CDR3: CSVEGSNTEAFF
D: -; size: many; V: TRBV15; J: TRBJ1-5; DNA: TGTGCCACCAGCACCAGGGGCGGGCAGCCCCAGCATTTT; CDR3: CATSTRGGQPQHF
D: TRBD1; size: many; V: TRBV30; J: TRBJ1-1; DNA: TGTGCCTGGACCCGACAGGGGAACACTGAAGCTTTCTTT; CDR3: CAWTRQGNTEAFF
D: TRBD1; size: many; V: TRBV20-1; J: TRBJ2-1; DNA: TGCAGTGCCCCCTCCGGGACAGGAGACTACAATGAGCAGTTCTTC; CDR3: CSAPSGTGDYNEQFF
D: -; size: many; V: TRBV11-3; J: TRBJ2-1; DNA: TGTGCCAGCAGCTTAAATACTAGAGGCGATGAGCAGTTCTTC; CDR3: CASSLNTRGDEQFF
D: -; size: -; V: TRBV20-1; J: TRBJ2-4; DNA: TGCAGTGCTAGAGGTCGCCGGGAAGGTGCCAAAAACATTCAGTACTTC; CDR3: CSARGRREGAKNIQYF
D: TRBD2; size: -; V: TRBV28; J: TRBJ2-2; DNA: TGTGCCAGCAGTTTCTCGCGGGGGGGCGGCGGCGGGGAGCTGTTTTTT; CDR3: CASSFSRGGGGGELFF
D: -; size: few; V: TRBV29-1; J: TRBJ1-1; DNA: TGCAGCGTTGAGGGGGGCGTAGGCACTGAAGCTTTCTTT; CDR3: CSVEGGVGTEAFF
D: -; size: few; V: TRBV6-5; J: TRBJ1-2; DNA: TGTGCCAGCAGTACCGGACAGTTCTATGGCTACACCTTC; CDR3: CASSTGQFYGYTF
D: -; size: many; V: TRBV28; J: TRBJ2-1; DNA: TGTGCCAGCAGTTTGCCCTTTAGTGGGGGCTCCTACAATGAGCAGTTCTTC; CDR3: CASSLPFSGGSYNEQFF